The 20 T cell receptor beta chains below were found in one sample sequenced in a study of CD8 T cells in Susac syndrome. After extraction with the RNeasy kit, about 0.45 to 1 ug of the RNA was reverse transcribed using random hexamers. TCRdb itself ran the immunoSEQ multiplex PCR reads through MiXCR, one entry per CDR3 protein. The table lists around 150,000 distinct CDR3 sequences, around 95% of them singletons. Sequenced input: CD4+ T cells from PBMCs. These receptor sequences come from a human donor with Susac syndrome.

The rearrangement links TRBV12-3 or TRBV12-4 to TRBJ2-3; 7 nucleotides match TRBD2. With 7 bases clipped from V and 0 bases from J, the junction kept 4 bases outside the gene matches. The CDR3 totals 14 residues. Here the CDR3 reads CASTPGRSTDTQYF. The CDR3 DNA reads TGTGCCAGCACCCCCGGGAGGAGCACAGATACGCAGTATTTT.

This rearrangement joins TRBV6-5 to TRBJ2-4, with 8 bases lining up with TRBD2. Trimming took 6 bases from V and 0 from J; bases not matched to a gene: 10. The CDR3 extends over 17 amino acids. The germline gives CDR1 MNHEY, CDR2 SVGAGI. Here the CDR3 DNA reads TGTGCCAGCAGACTCGACGGGGGGGCCATAGCCAAAAACATTCAGTACTTC. This encodes CASRLDGGAIAKNIQYF.

This sequence joins TRBV10-2 and TRBJ2-7; TRBD1 matches 9 bases. There are 15 residues in the CDR3. Germline trimming cut 6 bases from V and 5 bases from J; bases unmatched to any gene: 11. Germline lookup yields CDR1 WSHSY and CDR2 SAAADI. CDR3 sequence reads: CASRHRDREYDEQYF. The CDR3 coding sequence is TGCGCCAGCAGACACCGGGACAGGGAGTATGACGAGCAGTACTTC.

V and J are TRBV28 and TRBJ1-2; D gene unclear. The V end lost 4 bases, the J end lost 2 bases, and 5 bases lay between the germline ends. Germline CDR1 MDHEN, CDR2 SYDVKM. This CDR3 is 12 amino acids long. The DNA for the CDR3 is TGTGCCAGCAGTTCCCTCAACTATGGCTACACCTTC. Protein product: CASSSLNYGYTF.

The rearrangement uses TRBV5-6 and TRBJ1-4; a possible D gene is TRBD1 (6 bases). Trimming pared 4 bases from V and 7 bases from J, leaving 17 bases between. CDR3 length equals 15 residues. Germline loops: CDR1 SGHDT, CDR2 YYEEEE. CDR3 in DNA: TGTGCCAGCAGCACCAAAACAGGGACGGTTGAAAAACTGTTTTTT. Translated: CASSTKTGTVEKLFF.

The chain is built from TRBV20-1 and TRBJ1-2; D unclear. Trimming stripped 3 bases from V and 11 bases from J, with 10 bases between. The CDR3 totals 10 residues. CDR1 and CDR2 (germline): DFQATT, SNEGSKA (reference sequence). The CDR3 DNA sequence: TGCAGTGCTAGGGGTGGTAGTTACACCTTC. Amino acid sequence: CSARGGSYTF.

This clonotype occurred a few times. Written as DNA, the CDR3 is TGTGCCAGCAGTCCAGGGGGCTATGGCTACACCTTC. It specifies CASSPGGYGYTF. The V gene is TRBV12-3 or TRBV12-4, the J gene TRBJ1-2; 7 nucleotides agree with TRBD1. The CDR3 spans 12 residues. J gave up 4 bases and V 5 bases, and 1 base lay outside the gene matches.

The chain employs TRBV20-1 and TRBJ1-2; 9 bases line up with TRBD1. The CDR3 is 12 residues long. V shed 7 bases, J shed 2 bases, and the junction held 2 bases outside the gene matches. Germline loops: CDR1 DFQATT, CDR2 SNEGSKA (reference sequence). For the CDR3, the DNA is TGCAGTGGGACAGGGGAAAACTATGGCTACACCTTC. Translating gives CSGTGENYGYTF.

This clonotype was seen just once. The chain combines TRBV19 with TRBJ2-7; 7 positions agree with TRBD2. With 5 bases clipped from V and 6 bases from J, the junction kept 7 bases outside the gene matches. The germline V gene encodes CDR1 LNHDA and CDR2 SQIVND (reference sequence). This CDR3 is 13 amino acids long. Here the CDR3 reads CASSFGLGREQYF. The CDR3 bases are TGTGCCAGTAGTTTCGGACTAGGTCGCGAGCAGTACTTC.

The V call is TRBV29-1, the J call TRBJ2-5; TRBD1 is a possible D gene (7 bases). Trimming took off 6 bases at V and 1 base at J, with 12 bases between the two ends. This CDR3 region has 13 residues. From germline, CDR1 is SQVTM and CDR2 ANQGSEA. CDR3 protein: CSVPGGTQETQYF. CDR3 bases: TGCAGCGTGCCAGGGGGGACCCAAGAGACCCAGTACTTC.

V and J are TRBV29-1 and TRBJ1-1; possibly TRBD1 for D (6 bases). The CDR3 is 12 amino acids. Trimming took off 5 bases at V and 5 bases at J, with 12 bases between the two ends. Germline V gene data show CDR1 as SQVTM and CDR2 as ANQGSEA. CDR3 amino acids: CSVLQGWTEAFF. The CDR3 DNA sequence: TGCAGCGTTTTACAGGGTTGGACTGAAGCTTTCTTT.

The chain joins TRBV13 to TRBJ2-4, with TRBD1 as a possible D gene (5 bases). The CDR3 loop spans 15 amino acids. Germline V lookup: CDR1 PRHDT, CDR2 FYEKMQ (reference sequence). The V and J ends lost 3 bases and 5 bases respectively, with 14 bases between them. The CDR3 sequence is CASSLLGAPENIQYF. CDR3 bases: TGTGCCAGCAGCTTGTTAGGGGCCCCGGAAAACATTCAGTACTTC.

This sequence joins TRBV6-1 and TRBJ2-7; 10 bases agree with TRBD2. Germline V gene data show CDR1 as MNHNS and CDR2 as SASEGT. V shed 5 bases, J shed 3 bases, and the junction held 10 bases outside the gene matches. The CDR3 covers 16 residues. The CDR3 sequence: CASSSRLAGANYEQYF. The CDR3, as DNA: TGTGCCAGCAGTAGTAGGCTAGCGGGAGCTAACTACGAGCAGTACTTC.

CDR3 residues: CASSPHPGQGGGYTF. The CDR3 DNA is TGTGCCAGCAGCCCCCATCCGGGACAGGGTGGCGGCTACACCTTC. This chain links TRBV9 with TRBJ1-2; 9 bases are shared with TRBD1. CDR1 is SGDLS, CDR2 YYNGEE, per germline. This CDR3 is 15 amino acids long. V lost 4 bases and J lost 8; bases outside the gene matches: 12.

The genes are TRBV18 and TRBJ2-7, with no clear D. V was shortened by 6 bases and J by 3 bases, with 9 bases between the two germline ends. CDR3 length: 12 residues. Germline V gene lookup returns CDR1 KGHSH and CDR2 LQKENI. CDR3 amino acids: CASSLRLYEQYF. The CDR3 DNA sequence: TGTGCCAGCTCGCTCCGGCTCTACGAGCAGTACTTC.

The V and J genes are TRBV29-1 and TRBJ1-1, with unresolved D. CDR3 length equals 11 residues. V lost 6 bases and J lost 1, with 6 bases in between. Germline CDR1 reads SQVTM; CDR2 reads ANQGSEA. Written as DNA, the CDR3 is TGCAGCGTCTTCGGGAACACTGAAGCTTTCTTT. Protein product: CSVFGNTEAFF.

The genes are TRBV30 and TRBJ1-1; D gene uncertain. The CDR3 contains 14 residues. Per the germline V gene, CDR1 is GTSNPN and CDR2 is SVGIG (reference sequence). The ends were cut back, 2 bases at V and 4 bases at J, with 14 bases in the middle. The chain's CDR3 is CAWSMNSLSTEAFF. DNA for the CDR3: TGTGCCTGGAGTATGAACAGCTTAAGCACTGAAGCTTTCTTT.

This rearrangement joins TRBV30 to TRBJ1-2; D is unresolved. The CDR3 consists of 13 residues. Germline CDR1 GTSNPN, CDR2 SVGIG (reference sequence). The V gene lost 2 bases and the J gene lost 0 bases, with 7 bases spanning the gap. For the CDR3, the DNA is TGTGCCTGGAGTCTGGCGTCTAACTATGGCTACACCTTC. This translates into CAWSLASNYGYTF.

The V and J genes are TRBV29-1 and TRBJ2-1; perhaps TRBD2 as D (6 bases). CDR3 length equals 14 residues. V was shortened by 4 bases and J by 2 bases, with 12 bases between the two germline ends. Germline V gene sequence: CDR1 SQVTM, CDR2 ANQGSEA. The CDR3 nucleotides are TGCAGCGTTGCCCAGGCTAGCGCCTACAATGAGCAGTTCTTC. Translating gives CSVAQASAYNEQFF.

The chain joins TRBV3-1 to TRBJ2-1; maybe TRBD1 (5 bases). V was shortened by 6 bases and J by 4 bases, with 10 bases between the two germline ends. The CDR3 is 13 residues long. CDR1 is LGHDT, CDR2 YNNKEL, per germline (reference sequence). CDR3 in DNA: TGTGCCAGCAGGATTAGGGGATACAATGAGCAGTTCTTC. It translates to CASRIRGYNEQFF.